The 27 T cell receptor beta chains listed next were all sequenced from one sample in a study of T cell responses to AZD1222 COVID-19 vaccine. Only in-frame clones appear in the TCRdb table, and some are missing; sequencing was by immunoSEQ multiplex PCR. The data show around 140,000 clones, with roughly 93% seen just once and roughly 0.98% held by the top ten. Specimen: peripheral blood, collected 28 days after the second AZD1222 dose. These receptors originate from an adult who received the AZD1222 COVID-19 vaccine.

A single count supports this clone. CDR3 in amino acids: CASSYEGGTEAFF. The DNA for the CDR3 is TGTGCCAGCAGCTATGAGGGGGGCACTGAAGCTTTCTTT. The J gene is TRBJ1-1, the V gene TRBV7-9, with TRBD1 as a possible D gene (6 bases). V gave up 4 bases and J gave up 4 bases, with 10 bases separating them. The CDR3 length is 13 residues. The germline V gene has CDR1 SEHNR and CDR2 FQNEAQ (reference sequence). The whole variable domain, filled in from reference TRBV7-9 and TRBJ1-1, reads DTGVSQNPRHKITKRGQNVTFRCDPISEHNRLYWYRQTLGQGPEFLTYFQNEAQLEKSRLLSDRFSAERPKGSFSTLEIQRTEQGDSAMYLCASSYEGGTEAFFGQGTRLTVV.

The chain links TRBV10-3 to TRBJ2-1, with TRBD1 matching over 9 bases. Germline trimming cut 4 bases from V and 8 bases from J; bases unmatched to any gene: 9. This CDR3 is built from 15 residues. Germline values: CDR1 ENHRY, CDR2 SYGVKD. The CDR3 loop reads CAISAPGQGVYEQFF. The CDR3 DNA reads TGTGCCATCAGTGCACCGGGACAGGGTGTTTATGAGCAGTTCTTC.

This chain connects TRBV9 to TRBJ1-1; 7 bases fit TRBD1. Trimming at V came to 5 bases and at J to 0 bases, leaving 10 bases not matched to a gene. The germline CDR1 and CDR2 sequences are SGDLS and YYNGEE. CDR3 size: 16 residues. CDR3 bases: TGTGCCAGCAGTCTTCAACAACAGGGGATGAACACTGAAGCTTTCTTT. Residues: CASSLQQQGMNTEAFF.

V gene TRBV20-1 combines with J gene TRBJ2-7; D gene unclear. From germline, CDR1 is DFQATT and CDR2 SNEGSKA (reference sequence). The CDR3 length is 11 residues. Trimming took off 7 bases at V and 5 bases at J, with 12 bases between the two ends. CDR3 residues: CSVGQLDEQYF. The CDR3 nucleotides are TGCAGTGTAGGTCAGCTTGACGAGCAGTACTTC.

The V and J genes are TRBV9 and TRBJ2-1; the D gene is possibly TRBD1 (5 bases). Per germline, CDR1 SGDLS and CDR2 YYNGEE. The CDR3 runs to 13 residues. Trimming removed 0 bases from V and 4 bases from J, with 5 bases in between. The CDR3 protein is CASSVGTYNEQFF. The CDR3 DNA reads as TGTGCCAGCAGCGTAGGGACATACAATGAGCAGTTCTTC.

The chain recombines TRBV6-5 with TRBJ2-2; the D call may be TRBD1 or TRBD2 (5 bases each). The CDR3 runs 14 residues. Germline CDR1 MNHEY, CDR2 SVGAGI. Trimming removed 6 bases from V and 3 bases from J, with 11 bases in between. The CDR3 here is CASRPGSHTGELFF. The CDR3 nucleotides are TGTGCCAGCAGACCAGGGAGCCACACCGGGGAGCTGTTTTTT.

The CDR3 DNA reads as TGTGCCAGTTCTGTAACAGGAAGCTGGGAAAAACTGTTTTTT. Translating gives CASSVTGSWEKLFF. The gene calls are TRBV19 and TRBJ1-4, with D tentatively TRBD1 (5 bases). CDR1 is LNHDA and CDR2 is SQIVND in the germline V gene (reference sequence). The V end was cut by 8 bases, the J end by 8 bases, with 18 bases between. The CDR3 contains 14 residues.

CDR3 sequence reads: CASSKDQDNYEQYF. CDR3 DNA: TGTGCCAGCAGCAAAGATCAGGACAACTACGAGCAGTACTTC. The chain is built from TRBV21-1 and TRBJ2-7; the table's D call, TRBD1, has no DNA check behind it. TRBV21-1 has pseudogene status. The CDR3 is made up of 14 amino acids.

The chain joins TRBV10-3 to TRBJ2-7; D is undetermined. Trimming removed 0 bases at V and 4 bases at J, with 4 bases between. Germline V gene sequence: CDR1 ENHRY, CDR2 SYGVKD. This CDR3 spans 12 amino acids. As DNA, the CDR3 is TGTGCCATCAGTGAGTCGGGTTACGAGCAGTACTTC. Its translation: CAISESGYEQYF.

The gene calls are TRBV18 and TRBJ1-3; no clear D gene. Trimming pared 3 bases from V and 3 bases from J, leaving 15 bases between. CDR1 is KGHSH, CDR2 LQKENI, per germline. This CDR3 spans 16 amino acids. This CDR3 is CASSPLDDLIGNTIYF. CDR3 nucleotides: TGTGCCAGCTCACCGTTAGATGATTTAATTGGAAACACCATATATTTT. Drawing the rest from reference TRBV18 and TRBJ1-3, the complete variable domain is NAGVMQNPRHLVRRRGQEARLRCSPMKGHSHVYWYRQLPEEGLKFMVYLQKENIIDESGMPKERFSAEFPKEGPSILRIQQVVRGDSAAYFCASSPLDDLIGNTIYFGEGSWLTVV.

The chain links TRBV5-1 to TRBJ2-1, with D possibly being TRBD1 or TRBD2 (6 bases each). The length of the CDR3 is 16 residues. Germline values: CDR1 SGHRS, CDR2 YFSETQ. V was shortened by 0 bases and J by 1 base, with 11 bases between the two germline ends. CDR3: CASSLGGAGSYNEQFF. CDR3 sequence (DNA): TGCGCCAGCAGCTTGGGGGGGGCAGGGTCCTACAATGAGCAGTTCTTC.

This chain uses TRBV18 with TRBJ2-3; D is possibly TRBD2 (5 bases). V was trimmed by 3 bases and J by 6 bases, leaving 10 bases between them. The CDR3 runs 13 residues. Germline lookup yields CDR1 KGHSH and CDR2 LQKENI. The CDR3 nucleotides are TGTGCCAGCTCACCCCGGGATATTGATACGCAGTATTTT. The encoded protein is CASSPRDIDTQYF.

The chain has TRBV3-1 (or the pseudogene TRBV3-2) and TRBJ1-2; D not resolved. This CDR3 comprises 14 residues. Trimming took off 7 bases at V and 3 bases at J, with 15 bases between the two ends. Germline V gene sequence: CDR1 LGHDT, CDR2 YNNKEL (reference sequence). The CDR3 protein is CASKTAGGDYGYTF. The CDR3 bases are TGTGCCAGCAAAACAGCGGGTGGGGACTATGGCTACACCTTC.

The chain recombines TRBV6-5 with TRBJ1-1, with unresolved D. There are 15 residues in the CDR3. Per the germline V gene, CDR1 is MNHEY and CDR2 is SVGAGI. V was trimmed by 7 bases and J by 5 bases, leaving 20 bases between them. The CDR3 region is CASKEGLTAWTEAFF. In DNA form, the CDR3 reads TGTGCCAGCAAAGAAGGCCTAACTGCGTGGACTGAAGCTTTCTTT.

The chain has TRBV28 and TRBJ2-1; TRBD2 matches 11 bases. V gave up 3 bases and J gave up 4 bases; unmatched junction bases: 2. Germline V gene sequence: CDR1 MDHEN, CDR2 SYDVKM. This CDR3 comprises 15 residues. The CDR3 DNA reads as TGTGCCAGCAGTTTTACTAGCGGGAGTTACAATGAGCAGTTCTTC. Its protein is CASSFTSGSYNEQFF. Using reference TRBV28 and TRBJ2-1 for the parts outside the CDR3, the full variable domain is DVKVTQSSRYLVKRTGEKVFLECVQDMDHENMFWYRQDPGLGLRLIYFSYDVKMKEKGDIPEGYSVSREKKERFSLILESASTNQTSMYLCASSFTSGSYNEQFFGPGTRLTVL.

This clone is categorized as medium-sized (0.01 to 0.1%). The chain couples TRBV6-5 to TRBJ1-1; D is ambiguous. The CDR3 has 14 amino acids. The germline V gene encodes CDR1 MNHEY and CDR2 SVGAGI. V was cut by 2 bases and J by 5 bases, with 12 bases left in between. The CDR3 region is CASSYNHGDTEAFF. Written as DNA, the CDR3 is TGTGCCAGCAGTTACAATCATGGGGATACTGAAGCTTTCTTT.

The V gene is TRBV19, the J gene TRBJ1-2; a weak D match, TRBD1 (6 bases). With 6 bases removed from V and 0 bases from J, the gap between germline ends came to 20 bases. Germline assignment: CDR1 LNHDA and CDR2 SQIVND (reference sequence). The CDR3 runs 17 residues. In nucleotides, the CDR3 is TGTGCCAGTAGGCCTCCCCTCTACGGGGGCGCTAACTATGGCTACACCTTC. This encodes CASRPPLYGGANYGYTF.

The chain uses TRBV6-5 and TRBJ2-2; 12 bases match TRBD2. CDR3 length: 15 residues. V trimming: 9 bases; J trimming: 5 bases; junction bases outside the gene matches: 7. Germline CDR1 MNHEY, CDR2 SVGAGI. DNA of the CDR3: TGTGCCAGTCACAGCGGGACTAGCGGGACCGGGGAGCTGTTTTTT. Its protein is CASHSGTSGTGELFF.

Of note for this clone: Other nucleotide sequences in the sample specify the same CDR3. V and J are TRBV9 and TRBJ2-7, with TRBD1 identical over 12 bases. The CDR3 is 14 residues long. The germline CDR1 and CDR2 sequences are SGDLS and YYNGEE. The trim removed 2 bases at V and 4 bases at J, leaving 1 base unmatched. For the CDR3, the DNA is TGTGCCAGCAGCGTGGGACAGGGGGCTTACGAGCAGTACTTC. This sequence encodes CASSVGQGAYEQYF. Complete variable domain (other parts from reference TRBV9 and TRBJ2-7): DSGVTQTPKHLITATGQRVTLRCSPRSGDLSVYWYQQSLDQGLQFLIQYYNGEERAKGNILERFSAQQFPDLHSELNLSSLELGDSALYFCASSVGQGAYEQYFGPGTRLTVT.

The chain couples TRBV9 to TRBJ2-3, with TRBD2 as a possible D gene (6 bases). This CDR3 region has 13 residues. Germline V gives CDR1 SGDLS, CDR2 YYNGEE. Between the trimmed V and J ends, which lost 3 bases and 8 bases, there was a span of 13 bases. CDR3 bases: TGTGCCAGCAGCGGGGTGGGAGCGGGTACGCAGTATTTT. Its translation is CASSGVGAGTQYF.

V gene TRBV7-6 combines with J gene TRBJ2-7; D may be TRBD1 (5 bases). Trimming took off 2 bases at V and 0 bases at J, with 20 bases between the two ends. The CDR3 extends over 18 amino acids. Germline CDR1 is SGHVS and CDR2 is FNYEAQ. This chain's CDR3 is CASSLRYGQGLSSYEQYF. The CDR3 DNA sequence: TGTGCCAGCAGCTTAAGGTATGGGCAGGGCTTAAGCTCCTACGAGCAGTACTTC. Based on the CDR3 plus reference TRBV7-6 and TRBJ2-7, the full variable domain is GAGVSQSPRYKVTKRGQDVALRCDPISGHVSLYWYRQALGQGPEFLTYFNYEAQQDKSGLPNDRFSAERPEGSISTLTIQRTEQRDSAMYRCASSLRYGQGLSSYEQYFGPGTRLTVT.

The V and J genes are TRBV7-8 and TRBJ1-2, with D unclear. CDR1 and CDR2 (germline): SGHVS, FQNEAQ. The CDR3 covers 15 residues. The ends were cut back, 0 bases at V and 2 bases at J, with 10 bases in the middle. Here the CDR3 reads CASSLAKGKNYGYTF. The CDR3, as DNA: TGTGCCAGCAGCTTAGCGAAGGGAAAGAACTATGGCTACACCTTC.

CDR3 amino acids: CASSYSKVASTVFF. For the CDR3, the DNA is TGTGCCAGCAGTTACTCGAAGGTGGCCAGTACTGTTTTCTTC. The rearrangement uses TRBV6-5 and TRBJ2-1; D remains unclear. Trimming stripped 0 bases from V and 16 bases from J, with 19 bases between. This CDR3 comprises 14 residues. Germline V gene data show CDR1 as MNHEY and CDR2 as SVGAGI.

The chain has TRBV4-1 and TRBJ1-6; unclear D gene. CDR1 and CDR2 from the germline V gene are MGHRA and YSYEKL. This CDR3 spans 13 amino acids. The germline V and J ends were trimmed by 1 base and 14 bases, with 12 bases remaining between them. The CDR3 reads CASSQVGSQALHF. In nucleotides, the CDR3 is TGCGCCAGCAGCCAAGTAGGTAGCCAAGCCCTCCACTTT.

The V call is TRBV11-3, the J call TRBJ2-6, with 7 bases lining up with TRBD2. The V gene end was trimmed by 5 bases and the J gene end by 0 bases; junction bases not matched to a gene: 1. In germline, CDR1 is SGHNT, CDR2 YENEEA. The CDR3 runs to 15 residues. CDR3 in amino acids: CASSPGGSGANVLTF. DNA of the CDR3: TGTGCCAGCAGCCCGGGGGGCTCTGGGGCCAACGTCCTGACTTTC.

The chain joins TRBV7-9 to TRBJ2-2; D is ambiguous. Looked up from germline, CDR1 is SEHNR and CDR2 is FQNEAQ (reference sequence). V was shortened by 3 bases and J by 1 base, with 3 bases between the two germline ends. The CDR3 runs to 13 residues. The CDR3 region has the DNA TGTGCCAGCAGCTTGAGGAACACCGGGGAGCTGTTTTTT. The encoded protein is CASSLRNTGELFF.

The chain uses TRBV29-1 and TRBJ2-7; weak D call: TRBD1 (5 bases). The germline V gene has CDR1 SQVTM and CDR2 ANQGSEA. V was shortened by 1 base and J by 0 bases, with 10 bases between the two germline ends. The CDR3 is 14 amino acids. For the CDR3, the DNA is TGCAGCGTTGAAGTTAGGGGCCTCTCCTACGAGCAGTACTTC. This sequence encodes CSVEVRGLSYEQYF.